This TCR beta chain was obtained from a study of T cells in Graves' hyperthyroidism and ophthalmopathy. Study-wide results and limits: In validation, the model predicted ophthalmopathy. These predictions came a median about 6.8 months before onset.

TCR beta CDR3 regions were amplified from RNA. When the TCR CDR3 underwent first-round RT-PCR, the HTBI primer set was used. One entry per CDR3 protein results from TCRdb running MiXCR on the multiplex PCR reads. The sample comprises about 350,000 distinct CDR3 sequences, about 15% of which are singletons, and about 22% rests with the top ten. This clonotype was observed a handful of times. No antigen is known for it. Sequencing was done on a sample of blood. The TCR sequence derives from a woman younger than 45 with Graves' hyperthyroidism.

The CDR3 DNA sequence: TGTGCCAGTTACGAACGGGGATCGGACACCGGGGAGCTGTTTTTT. It encodes CASYERGSDTGELFF. V and J are TRBV18 and TRBJ2-2; tentatively, D is TRBD2 (5 bases). Germline CDR1 is KGHSH and CDR2 is LQKENI. Trimming shortened V by 9 bases and J by 3 bases, and 17 bases separated the two germline ends. This CDR3 has 15 residues.